Following are 20 T cell receptor beta chains from one sample sequenced in a study of shared clonotypes between healthy human individuals. TCRdb's table, derived via immunoSEQ multiplex PCR, lists solely in-frame clones and lacks some. The profile shows some 1.5 million clones, over 95% of them singletons. The sample taken for sequencing was naive CD4+ T cells sorted from blood. The subset is: CD45RA+ positively selected. These receptors were taken from a man aged 30-40 years in good health.

This chain uses TRBV18 with TRBJ1-1, with D possibly matching TRBD1 (5 bases). This CDR3 region has 16 residues. The germline V gene has CDR1 KGHSH and CDR2 LQKENI. The ends were cut back, 2 bases at V and 3 bases at J, with 16 bases in the middle. CDR3 residues: CASSPELRGWDTEAFF. The CDR3 DNA reads TGTGCCAGCTCACCAGAGTTGCGGGGGTGGGACACTGAAGCTTTCTTT. Complete variable domain (other parts from reference TRBV18 and TRBJ1-1): NAGVMQNPRHLVRRRGQEARLRCSPMKGHSHVYWYRQLPEEGLKFMVYLQKENIIDESGMPKERFSAEFPKEGPSILRIQQVVRGDSAAYFCASSPELRGWDTEAFFGQGTRLTVV.

The rearrangement joins TRBV6-1 to TRBJ2-7; perhaps D is TRBD1 or TRBD2 (5 bases each). CDR3 size: 15 residues. The germline gives CDR1 MNHNS, CDR2 SASEGT. The V gene lost 3 bases and the J gene lost 0 bases, with 12 bases spanning the gap. The CDR3 bases are TGTGCCAGCAGTGATGGGGGACGTAGCTCCTACGAGCAGTACTTC. Protein: CASSDGGRSSYEQYF.

V is TRBV28 and J is TRBJ1-1, with D possibly matching TRBD1 (6 bases). Trimming shortened V by 2 bases and J by 2 bases, and 9 bases separated the two germline ends. The CDR3 has 14 amino acids. Per germline, CDR1 MDHEN and CDR2 SYDVKM. The CDR3 DNA follows: TGTGCCAGCAGTTTAGCAGGGGTAAACACTGAAGCTTTCTTT. It yields the protein CASSLAGVNTEAFF.

The rearrangement joins TRBV10-3 to TRBJ2-2; 7 bases align to TRBD2. The CDR3 loop spans 15 amino acids. The germline CDR1 and CDR2 sequences are ENHRY and SYGVKD. The ends lost 6 bases at V and 5 bases at J; junction bases unmatched: 9. The CDR3 nucleotides are TGTGCCATCAGGTTGGGCGGGAGTGTGACCGGGGAGCTGTTTTTT. It yields the protein CAIRLGGSVTGELFF.

The CDR3, as DNA: TGTGCCAGCAGCTTGGCCGGACTAGCGGGACGCTACAATGAGCAGTTCTTC. This encodes CASSLAGLAGRYNEQFF. V is TRBV5-4 and J is TRBJ2-1; 12 nucleotides line up with TRBD2. V trimming: 0 bases; J trimming: 3 bases; junction bases outside the gene matches: 4. The CDR3 covers 17 residues. From germline, CDR1 is SGHNT and CDR2 YYREEE (reference sequence).

The chain's CDR3 is CASSLVDPYNEQFF. The CDR3 DNA reads as TGTGCCAGCAGCTTGGTCGACCCATACAATGAGCAGTTCTTC. The V and J genes are TRBV5-4 and TRBJ2-1; no reliable D call. V shed 0 bases and J shed 4 bases, with 8 bases lying between them. Germline V gene lookup returns CDR1 SGHNT and CDR2 YYREEE (reference sequence). The CDR3 has 14 residues.

The V and J genes are TRBV7-9 and TRBJ2-7; 7 nucleotides agree with TRBD1. The V gene end was trimmed by 2 bases and the J gene end by 1 base; junction bases not matched to a gene: 2. Germline CDR1 reads SEHNR; CDR2 reads FQNEAQ (reference sequence). CDR3 length: 14 amino acids. CDR3 region: CASSLRDRSYEQYF. CDR3 coding DNA: TGTGCCAGCAGCTTAAGGGACAGATCCTACGAGCAGTACTTC.

The V call is TRBV2, the J call TRBJ1-5; maybe TRBD1 (5 bases). The V end was cut by 9 bases, the J end by 5 bases, with 14 bases between. From germline, CDR1 is SNHLY and CDR2 FYNNEI. The CDR3 runs to 13 residues. DNA for the CDR3: TGTGCCAGTTCCGGGGGTCAGGATCAGCCCCAGCATTTT. Encoded protein: CASSGGQDQPQHF.

The J gene is TRBJ2-7, the V gene TRBV2, with D possibly TRBD1 on 6 matching bases. The CDR3 contains 14 residues. The germline V gene has CDR1 SNHLY and CDR2 FYNNEI. Trimming pared 4 bases from V and 1 base from J, leaving 11 bases between. CDR3 DNA sequence: TGTGCCAGCAGTGTAACTAGGGGGTCCTACGAGCAGTACTTC. Amino acids: CASSVTRGSYEQYF.

This clone showed up just once. This chain joins TRBV5-4 and TRBJ1-2, with 12 positions matching TRBD1. Germline trimming cut 3 bases from V and 0 bases from J; bases unmatched to any gene: 6. Germline lookup yields CDR1 SGHNT and CDR2 YYREEE (reference sequence). The CDR3 totals 17 residues. CDR3 loop: CASSSPGQGAPNYGYTF. The CDR3 bases are TGTGCCAGCAGCTCGCCGGGACAGGGGGCGCCTAACTATGGCTACACCTTC.

The rearrangement uses TRBV2 and TRBJ1-1; D remains ambiguous. Trimming pared 8 bases from V and 5 bases from J, leaving 15 bases between. The CDR3 sequence is 13 residues long. Germline-derived CDR1 and CDR2 are SNHLY and FYNNEI. The CDR3 DNA reads as TGTGCCAGCGGGAGCGAAGGGCTGACTGAAGCTTTCTTT. Its protein is CASGSEGLTEAFF. The variable domain in full, with the rest retrieved from reference TRBV2 and TRBJ1-1, is EPEVTQTPSHQVTQMGQEVILRCVPISNHLYFYWYRQILGQKVEFLVSFYNNEISEKSEIFDDQFSVERPDGSNFTLKIRSTKLEDSAMYFCASGSEGLTEAFFGQGTRLTVV.

The sample holds one count of this clone. Additional DNA sequences in this sample encode the identical CDR3. This chain connects TRBV5-1 to TRBJ1-1; weak D call: TRBD1 (6 bases). Trimming took 4 bases from V and 2 from J, leaving 12 bases between them. This CDR3 has 14 residues. CDR1 is SGHRS, CDR2 YFSETQ, per germline. The CDR3 sequence is CASSRGQLNTEAFF. DNA for the CDR3: TGCGCCAGCAGCCGCGGACAGCTTAACACTGAAGCTTTCTTT.

This chain joins TRBV19 and TRBJ2-2, with a weak D call TRBD2 (6 bases). The germline V gene has CDR1 LNHDA and CDR2 SQIVND (reference sequence). The CDR3 sequence is 12 residues long. V was trimmed by 9 bases and J by 7 bases, leaving 12 bases between them. CDR3 sequence reads: CASRWGDGELFF. The CDR3 nucleotides read TGTGCCAGCCGGTGGGGGGACGGGGAGCTGTTTTTT.

Worth noting for this clone: Other DNA sequences from this sample encode an identical CDR3 as well. The chain has TRBV10-3 and TRBJ1-1; D is unresolved. The CDR3 is 13 residues long. Germline CDR1 reads ENHRY; CDR2 reads SYGVKD. V shed 0 bases and J shed 7 bases, with 9 bases lying between them. This CDR3 reads CAISESRESEAFF. In DNA, the CDR3 is TGTGCCATCAGTGAGTCGCGGGAGAGTGAAGCTTTCTTT.

The chain recombines TRBV30 with TRBJ1-1, with 7 positions matching TRBD1. The V gene end was trimmed by 3 bases and the J gene end by 4 bases; junction bases not matched to a gene: 8. Germline V gives CDR1 GTSNPN, CDR2 SVGIG (reference sequence). This CDR3 is built from 14 residues. The CDR3 DNA is TGTGCCTGGAGCCAAAACAGGGGTGCCACTGAAGCTTTCTTT. Protein sequence: CAWSQNRGATEAFF.

V and J are TRBV28 and TRBJ2-2; 8 bases line up with TRBD1. CDR1 is MDHEN and CDR2 is SYDVKM in the germline V gene. The CDR3 spans 16 residues. Trimming at V came to 3 bases and at J to 3 bases, leaving 6 bases not matched to a gene. This chain's CDR3 is CASSFLDRGYTGELFF. Written as DNA, the CDR3 is TGTGCCAGCAGTTTCCTCGACAGGGGTTACACCGGGGAGCTGTTTTTT.

The chain couples TRBV9 to TRBJ2-7; D is uncertain. V was clipped by 0 bases and J by 0 bases, with 4 bases between them. The germline CDR1 and CDR2 sequences are SGDLS and YYNGEE. The CDR3 is 13 residues long. The CDR3 reads CASSVESSYEQYF. The CDR3 nucleotides are TGTGCCAGCAGCGTAGAGAGCTCCTACGAGCAGTACTTC.

This clone was seen only once. The chain links TRBV5-6 to TRBJ2-7; either TRBD1 or TRBD2 may fit D (5 bases each). Trimming took off 3 bases at V and 2 bases at J, with 9 bases between the two ends. The length of the CDR3 is 13 residues. Germline assignment: CDR1 SGHDT and CDR2 YYEEEE. The CDR3 protein is CASSSGPAYEQYF. In nucleotides, the CDR3 is TGTGCCAGCAGCTCGGGGCCAGCCTACGAGCAGTACTTC.

In the case of this clone: A junction end diverges from the germline sequence, so it may reflect a read error. The chain combines TRBV11-2 with TRBJ2-7; 10 bases line up with TRBD2. This CDR3 spans 13 amino acids. CDR1 SGHAT and CDR2 FQNNGV come from the germline V gene. In DNA, the CDR3 is TGTGCCAGCAGCTTAGATCGTACTAGCGGGAACCTCTTC. It is translated as CASSLDRTSGNLF.

This clone was counted once. The V gene is TRBV9, the J gene TRBJ1-1; D is ambiguous. Trimming stripped 4 bases from V and 8 bases from J, with 15 bases between. The CDR3 is 13 residues long. The germline CDR1 and CDR2 sequences are SGDLS and YYNGEE. For the CDR3, the DNA is TGTGCCAGCAGCCCCGAGATGGCAGGAGAAGCTTTCTTT. It is translated as CASSPEMAGEAFF. Complete variable domain (other parts from reference TRBV9 and TRBJ1-1): DSGVTQTPKHLITATGQRVTLRCSPRSGDLSVYWYQQSLDQGLQFLIQYYNGEERAKGNILERFSAQQFPDLHSELNLSSLELGDSALYFCASSPEMAGEAFFGQGTRLTVV.